This T cell receptor beta chain was sequenced in a study of cytomegalovirus exposure and HLA in healthy donors. Study-wide results and caveats: With high specificity and sensitivity, the classifier reportedly diagnosed cytomegalovirus status. Researchers reported from a later analysis that most CMV-associated TCR beta chains appeared HLA-restricted. Sequencing had likely introduced a cluster of highly shared sequence variants as an artifact. A later analysis reportedly identified an Asian-associated ancestry cluster as carrying fewer N-insertions than the roughly 720-donor mean.

As to this clone: Its specificity is not known.

Primers: 60 Vbeta forward and 13 Jbeta reverse. Assay: immunoSEQ multiplex PCR; the TCRdb copy retains only in-frame clones and omits some. There are 200,000 to 250,000 clones in the sample; 82% occur only once, and about 3% lies in the top ten. The CDR3 is 14 amino acids. Germline lookup yields CDR1 SEHNR and CDR2 FQNEAQ (reference sequence). V gave up 3 bases and J gave up 4 bases; unmatched junction bases: 5. The clonotype was recovered from a middle-aged woman in good health and CMV-seronegative. V is TRBV7-9 and J is TRBJ2-5, with TRBD1 matching over 7 bases. What was sequenced was PBMCs. The CDR3 sequence is CASSFKDRVETQYF. The CDR3, as DNA: TGTGCCAGCAGCTTTAAAGACAGGGTAGAGACCCAGTACTTC.